The 9 T cell receptor beta chains given below trace back to one sample, sequenced in a study of blood T cell repertoires in COVID-19. Method: immunoSEQ multiplex PCR; TCRdb's copy keeps in-frame clones and lacks some. Among around 230,000 clones, about nine tenths were seen once, and the ten largest hold approximately 7.6%. The sequencing input was peripheral blood. The receptors were gathered from a man in his 60s who had recovered from COVID-19.

The V call is TRBV25-1, the J call TRBJ1-2; the match to TRBD1 covers 8 bases. The CDR3 totals 13 residues. Germline trimming cut 6 bases from V and 0 bases from J; bases unmatched to any gene: 0. Germline V gene sequence: CDR1 MGHDK, CDR2 SYGVNS. CDR3 sequence (DNA): TGTGCCAGCAGACAGGGGGCTAACTATGGCTACACCTTC. It yields the protein CASRQGANYGYTF.

The V and J genes are TRBV19 and TRBJ2-7; 9 nucleotides match TRBD1. This CDR3 contains 14 residues. Germline CDR1 reads LNHDA; CDR2 reads SQIVND (reference sequence). The V segment lost 8 bases and the J segment 4 bases; nucleotides outside the gene matches: 9. Here the CDR3 reads CASSWGQGVYEQYF. The CDR3 DNA follows: TGTGCCAGTTCATGGGGACAGGGAGTATACGAGCAGTACTTC.

This clone was observed a few times. The chain has TRBV30 and TRBJ2-7; no clear D gene. V lost 5 bases, J lost 3 bases, and 11 bases lay in between. Per the germline V gene, CDR1 is GTSNPN and CDR2 is SVGIG (reference sequence). CDR3 length: 12 amino acids. The chain's CDR3 is CAWGNSYYEQYF. In DNA, the CDR3 is TGTGCCTGGGGAAACAGCTACTACGAGCAGTACTTC. The variable domain in full, completed from reference TRBV30 and TRBJ2-7, reads SQTIHQWPATLVQPVGSPLSLECTVEGTSNPNLYWYRQAAGRGLQLLFYSVGIGQISSEVPQNLSASRPQDRQFILSSKKLLLSDSGFYLCAWGNSYYEQYFGPGTRLTVT.

The CDR3 is CATTAWANTDTQYF. CDR3 nucleotides: TGTGCCACCACGGCGTGGGCCAACACAGATACGCAGTATTTT. The chain carries TRBV15 and TRBJ2-3; D is ambiguous. Germline CDR1 and CDR2: LNHNV and YYDKDF (reference sequence). The CDR3 extends over 14 amino acids. V was cut by 7 bases and J by 2 bases, with 13 bases left in between.

The J gene is TRBJ2-1, the V gene TRBV9; no reliable D call. The CDR3 contains 16 residues. In germline, CDR1 is SGDLS, CDR2 YYNGEE. V shed 0 bases and J shed 3 bases, with 13 bases lying between them. The CDR3 spells CASSVEHHKIYNEQFF. The CDR3 DNA reads as TGTGCCAGCAGCGTAGAACACCATAAGATCTACAATGAGCAGTTCTTC.

This clone has more than one count but fewer than ten. The V call is TRBV6-1, the J call TRBJ1-5; unclear D gene. There are 13 residues in the CDR3. Looked up from germline, CDR1 is MNHNS and CDR2 is SASEGT. The V end lost 5 bases, the J end lost 6 bases, and 11 bases lay between the germline ends. The CDR3 DNA sequence: TGTGCCAGCAGTACAGTTGCAGGTCAGCCCCAGCATTTT. Amino acid sequence: CASSTVAGQPQHF.

The chain has TRBV5-1 and TRBJ1-6, with 7 bases fitting TRBD1. The germline V gene has CDR1 SGHRS and CDR2 YFSETQ. This CDR3 is built from 16 residues. With 1 base clipped from V and 7 bases from J, the junction kept 8 bases outside the gene matches. The CDR3 spells CASSLQGTAGNSPLHF. Here the CDR3 DNA reads TGCGCCAGCAGCTTGCAAGGGACAGCTGGAAATTCACCCCTCCACTTT.

The chain is built from TRBV3-1 (or the pseudogene TRBV3-2) and TRBJ2-5; TRBD2 aligns across 9 bases. With V trimmed by 4 bases and J by 7 bases, 7 bases remained unmatched. Germline CDR1 reads LGHDT; CDR2 reads YNNKEL (reference sequence). The CDR3 has 14 amino acids. In DNA, the CDR3 is TGTGCCAGCAGCCTTACGGGACTAGCTGCGACCCAGTACTTC. Protein product: CASSLTGLAATQYF.

This chain joins TRBV24-1 and TRBJ2-2; 10 bases map to TRBD1. With 7 bases clipped from V and 2 bases from J, the junction kept 3 bases outside the gene matches. Germline V gene lookup returns CDR1 KGHDR and CDR2 SFDVKD. This CDR3 has 15 amino acids. CDR3 in DNA: TGTGCCACCAGGGCGACAGGGGGCAACACCGGGGAGCTGTTTTTT. Encoded protein: CATRATGGNTGELFF.